This T cell receptor (beta chain) came from a study of radiation and T cells in renal cell carcinoma. General study findings and limits: Top tumor clonotypes rose in blood 2 weeks post-radiation, then contracted.

The table came from immunoSEQ multiplex PCR; TCRdb's copy has only in-frame clones and leaves some out. The data hold around 180,000 clones, with roughly nine tenths observed a single time. Time point denoted: blood 4 weeks post-SBRT, at nephrectomy. Treatment noted: 15 Gy SBRT to primary tumor, nephrectomy 4 weeks later. Trimming pared 4 bases from V and 6 bases from J, leaving 11 bases between. The V gene's germline CDR1 is SGHNT and CDR2 YYREEE (reference sequence). CDR3 length: 14 amino acids. In regard to this clone: What it binds is not known.

The V call is TRBV5-4, the J call TRBJ1-6; no firm D call. The sequence was collected from a woman aged 50 to 60 with renal cell carcinoma. The specimen comprised blood, sampled from a patient whose treatment included radiotherapy and nephrectomy. CDR3 DNA: TGTGCCAGCAGCCTCCAAACAGCTAATTCACCCCTCCACTTT. This translates into CASSLQTANSPLHF.